This TCR beta chain originates from a study of T cell repertoires in cytomegalovirus infection. With regard to this clonotype: The target antigen is unknown.

TCRdb processed the reads anew with MiXCR; each CDR3 protein has one entry. This sample has fewer than 900,000 distinct CDR3 sequences, with approximately 32% found just once. This receptor was obtained from a human donor in good health (CMV status not recorded). Some clones in this sample may be carry-over from other donors' samples. The material was cultured CD8+ T cells from PBMCs, obtained from culture after CMV antigen stimulation.

The CDR3 DNA follows: TGTGCCAGCAGTTCCGGGACTAGCGGGGGACCTCGCTCCTACGAGCAGTACTTC. Protein: CASSSGTSGGPRSYEQYF. The chain combines TRBV7-6 with TRBJ2-7; the match to TRBD2 covers 14 bases. Germline V CDR1 and CDR2: SGHVS, FNYEAQ. This CDR3 is 18 amino acids long. V lost 6 bases to trimming and J lost 0 bases; unmatched junction nucleotides: 10.